This T cell receptor beta chain was identified in a study of patients and donors after allogeneic stem cell transplantation (TCRdb year 2020). To note about this clonotype: Its recognized antigen is unknown. Base-call qualities are not available, and no considerably larger clone is one nucleotide away.

The library was built by means of RT-PCR. Reads for this sample came from a NextSeq 550. TCRdb reanalyzed the raw reads on its own, using fastp at Q25 for trimming and MiXCR for clone calling, and kept in-frame beta chains. Rows with a matching CDR3 protein are joined into one entry that keeps the most common DNA and genes. Here the sample has about 960,000 distinct CDR3 sequences; roughly 18% occur a single time. The top ten hold around 6% of the sample. The germline V and J ends show losses of 2 bases and 7 bases respectively, and no gene match explains 20 bases of the junction. The CDR3 numbers 19 residues from cysteine through phenylalanine. Only the CDR3 part of the read is kept: 57 bases, read in frame from the first base.

The specimen was blood, either unsorted or a sorted T cell fraction (not recorded which). The sequence derives from a human donor who was either an allogeneic HSCT recipient or a stem cell or donor lymphocyte infusion donor (not recorded which). It is not recorded whose cells these are; they may come from a transplant donor. The chain is encoded by TRBV12-3 or TRBV12-4 joined to TRBJ2-1; 7 central nucleotides agree with TRBD2. The CDR3 region reads CASSLWTLTQRDSGNEQFF. Here is the DNA: TGTGCCAGCAGTTTATGGACCCTTACTCAGCGGGATAGTGGGAATGAGCAGTTCTTC.